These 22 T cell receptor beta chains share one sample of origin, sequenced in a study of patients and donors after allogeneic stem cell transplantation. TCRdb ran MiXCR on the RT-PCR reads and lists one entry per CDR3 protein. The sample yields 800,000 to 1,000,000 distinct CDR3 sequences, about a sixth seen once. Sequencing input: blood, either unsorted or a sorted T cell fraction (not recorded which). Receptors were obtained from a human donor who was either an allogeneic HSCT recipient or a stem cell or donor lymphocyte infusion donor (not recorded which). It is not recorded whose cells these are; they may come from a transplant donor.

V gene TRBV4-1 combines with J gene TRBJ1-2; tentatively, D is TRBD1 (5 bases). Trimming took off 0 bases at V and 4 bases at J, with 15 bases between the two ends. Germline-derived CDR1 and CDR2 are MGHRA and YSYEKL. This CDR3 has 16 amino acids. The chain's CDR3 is CASSQEATARIYGYTF. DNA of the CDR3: TGCGCCAGCAGCCAAGAAGCGACAGCTCGAATCTATGGCTACACCTTC.

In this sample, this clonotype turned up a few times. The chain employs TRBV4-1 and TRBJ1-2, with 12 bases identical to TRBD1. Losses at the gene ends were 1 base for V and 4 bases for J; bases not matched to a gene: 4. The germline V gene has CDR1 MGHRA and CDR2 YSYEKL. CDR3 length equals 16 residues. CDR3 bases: TGCGCCAGCAGCCAAGTGGGACAGGGGGCGGGCTATGGCTACACCTTC. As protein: CASSQVGQGAGYGYTF.

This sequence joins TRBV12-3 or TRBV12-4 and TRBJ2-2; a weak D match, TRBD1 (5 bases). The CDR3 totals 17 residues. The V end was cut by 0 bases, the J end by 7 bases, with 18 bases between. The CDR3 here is CASSLARSGRSIGELFF. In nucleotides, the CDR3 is TGTGCCAGCAGTTTAGCGCGGTCAGGGCGGAGTATCGGGGAGCTGTTTTTT.

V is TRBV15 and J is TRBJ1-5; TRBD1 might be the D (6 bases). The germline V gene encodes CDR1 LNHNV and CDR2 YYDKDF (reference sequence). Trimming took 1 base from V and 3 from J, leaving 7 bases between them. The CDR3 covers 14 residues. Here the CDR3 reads CATSRGDNNQPQHF. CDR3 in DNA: TGTGCCACCAGCAGAGGGGACAACAATCAGCCCCAGCATTTT.

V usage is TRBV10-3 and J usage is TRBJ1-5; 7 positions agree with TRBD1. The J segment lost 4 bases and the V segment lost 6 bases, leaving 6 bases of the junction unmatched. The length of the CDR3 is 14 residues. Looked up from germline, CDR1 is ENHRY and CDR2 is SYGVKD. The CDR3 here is CAISPQGTNQPQHF. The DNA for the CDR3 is TGTGCCATCAGCCCACAGGGGACTAATCAGCCCCAGCATTTT.

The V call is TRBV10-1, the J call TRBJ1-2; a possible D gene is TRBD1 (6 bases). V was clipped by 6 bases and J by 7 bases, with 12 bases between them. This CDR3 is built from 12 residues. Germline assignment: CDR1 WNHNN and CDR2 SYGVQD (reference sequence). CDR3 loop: CASRAGVRGYTF. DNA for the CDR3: TGCGCCAGCAGGGCAGGGGTGCGTGGCTACACCTTC.

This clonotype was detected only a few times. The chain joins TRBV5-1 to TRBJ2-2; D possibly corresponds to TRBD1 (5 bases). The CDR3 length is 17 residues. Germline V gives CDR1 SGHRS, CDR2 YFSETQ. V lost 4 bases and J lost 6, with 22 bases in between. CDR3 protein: CASSPSGASGFAGELFF. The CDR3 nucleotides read TGCGCCAGCAGCCCCTCTGGGGCCTCCGGATTCGCCGGGGAGCTGTTTTTT.

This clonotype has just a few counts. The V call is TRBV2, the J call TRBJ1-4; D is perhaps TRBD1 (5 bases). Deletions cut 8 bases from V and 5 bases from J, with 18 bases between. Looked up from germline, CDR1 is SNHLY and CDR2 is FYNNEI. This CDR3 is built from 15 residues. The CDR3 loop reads CASVPGTGENEKLFF. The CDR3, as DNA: TGTGCCAGCGTACCCGGGACGGGTGAGAATGAAAAACTGTTTTTT.

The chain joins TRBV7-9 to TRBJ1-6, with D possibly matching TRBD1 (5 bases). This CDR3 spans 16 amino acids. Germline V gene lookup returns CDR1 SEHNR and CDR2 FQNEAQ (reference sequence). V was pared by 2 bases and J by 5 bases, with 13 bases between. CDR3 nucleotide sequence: TGTGCCAGCAGCTTAATGCAGGGTCGGAATAATTCACCCCTCCACTTT. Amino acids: CASSLMQGRNNSPLHF.

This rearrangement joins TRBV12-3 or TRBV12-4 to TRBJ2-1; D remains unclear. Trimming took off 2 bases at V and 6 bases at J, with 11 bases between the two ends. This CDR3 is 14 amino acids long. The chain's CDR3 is CASSLMQRINEQFF. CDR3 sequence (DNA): TGTGCCAGCAGTTTAATGCAGAGGATCAATGAGCAGTTCTTC.

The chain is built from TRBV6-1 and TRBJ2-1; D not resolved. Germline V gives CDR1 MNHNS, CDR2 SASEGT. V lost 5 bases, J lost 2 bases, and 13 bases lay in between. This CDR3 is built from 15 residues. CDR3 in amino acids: CASSKTLLAYNEQFF. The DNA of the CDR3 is TGTGCCAGCAGTAAAACCCTTCTGGCCTACAATGAGCAGTTCTTC.

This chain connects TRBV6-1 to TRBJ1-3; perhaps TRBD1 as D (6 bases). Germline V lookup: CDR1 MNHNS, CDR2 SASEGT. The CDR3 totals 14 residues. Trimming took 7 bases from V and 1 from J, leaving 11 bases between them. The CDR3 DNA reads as TGTGCCAGCACCTCGGGGGCATCTGGAAACACCATATATTTT. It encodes CASTSGASGNTIYF.

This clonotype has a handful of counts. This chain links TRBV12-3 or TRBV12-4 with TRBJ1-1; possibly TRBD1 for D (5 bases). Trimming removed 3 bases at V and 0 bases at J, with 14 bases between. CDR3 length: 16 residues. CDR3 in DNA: TGTGCCAGCAGTTTGGGGCTCAAGCGAATGAACACTGAAGCTTTCTTT. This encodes CASSLGLKRMNTEAFF.

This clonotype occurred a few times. CDR3 bases: TGTGCCAGCAGCCAACAGGACATACTGCTGAACACTGAAGCTTTCTTT. It encodes CASSQQDILLNTEAFF. The J gene is TRBJ1-1, the V gene TRBV4-2; D is possibly TRBD1 (5 bases). The CDR3 loop spans 16 amino acids. CDR1 is LGHNA and CDR2 is YNFKEQ in the germline V gene. Between the trimmed V and J ends, which lost 2 bases and 0 bases, there was a span of 13 bases.

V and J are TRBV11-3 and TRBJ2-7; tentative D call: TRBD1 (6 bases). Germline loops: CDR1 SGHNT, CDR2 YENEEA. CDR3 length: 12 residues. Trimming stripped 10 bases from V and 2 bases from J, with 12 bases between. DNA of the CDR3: TGTGCCACCTCGGACAGACCCTACGAGCAGTACTTC. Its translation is CATSDRPYEQYF. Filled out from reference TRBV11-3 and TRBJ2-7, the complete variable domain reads EAGVVQSPRYKIIEKKQPVAFWCNPISGHNTLYWYLQNLGQGPELLIRYENEEAVDDSQLPKDRFSAERLKGVDSTLKIQPAELGDSAVYLCATSDRPYEQYFGPGTRLTVT.

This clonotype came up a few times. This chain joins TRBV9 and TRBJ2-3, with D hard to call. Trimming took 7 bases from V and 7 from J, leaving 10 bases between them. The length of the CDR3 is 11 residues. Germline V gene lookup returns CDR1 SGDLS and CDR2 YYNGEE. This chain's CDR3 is CASPDTHTQYF. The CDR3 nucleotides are TGTGCCAGCCCTGACACTCATACGCAGTATTTT.

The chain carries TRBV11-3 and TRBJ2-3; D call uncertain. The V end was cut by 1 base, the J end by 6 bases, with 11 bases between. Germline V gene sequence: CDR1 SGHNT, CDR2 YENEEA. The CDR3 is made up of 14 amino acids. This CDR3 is CASSLVQAPDTQYF. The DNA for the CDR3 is TGTGCCAGCAGCTTAGTTCAGGCCCCGGATACGCAGTATTTT.

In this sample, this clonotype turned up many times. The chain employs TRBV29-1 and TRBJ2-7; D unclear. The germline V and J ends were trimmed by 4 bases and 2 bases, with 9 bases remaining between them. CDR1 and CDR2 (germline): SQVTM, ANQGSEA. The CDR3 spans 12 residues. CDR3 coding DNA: TGCAGCGTTGTAGGAGAGACCTACGAGCAGTACTTC. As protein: CSVVGETYEQYF.

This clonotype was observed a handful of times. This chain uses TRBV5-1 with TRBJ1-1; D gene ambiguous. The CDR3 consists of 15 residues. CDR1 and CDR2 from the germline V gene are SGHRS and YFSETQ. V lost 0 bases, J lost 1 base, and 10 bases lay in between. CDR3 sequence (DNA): TGCGCCAGCAGCTTGGGGGCGGCGGCGAACACTGAAGCTTTCTTT. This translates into CASSLGAAANTEAFF.

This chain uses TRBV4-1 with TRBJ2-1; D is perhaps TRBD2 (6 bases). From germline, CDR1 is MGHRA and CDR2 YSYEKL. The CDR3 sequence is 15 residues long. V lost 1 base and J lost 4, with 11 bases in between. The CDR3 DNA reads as TGCGCCAGCAGCCAAGCCGGGGGAGCATACAATGAGCAGTTCTTC. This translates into CASSQAGGAYNEQFF.

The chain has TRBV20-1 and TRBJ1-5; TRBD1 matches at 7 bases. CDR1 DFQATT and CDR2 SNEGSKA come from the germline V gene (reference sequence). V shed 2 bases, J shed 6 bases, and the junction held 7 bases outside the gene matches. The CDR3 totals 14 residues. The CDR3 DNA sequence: TGCAGTGCTAGAAGGTTCAGGGGGGGTCAGCCCCAGCATTTT. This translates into CSARRFRGGQPQHF.

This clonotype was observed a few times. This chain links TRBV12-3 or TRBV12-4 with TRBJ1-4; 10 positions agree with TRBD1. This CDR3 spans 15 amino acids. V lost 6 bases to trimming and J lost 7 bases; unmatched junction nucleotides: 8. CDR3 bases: TGTGCCAGCAGCTGGGGACAGGGGCGTACTGAAAAACTGTTTTTT. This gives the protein CASSWGQGRTEKLFF.